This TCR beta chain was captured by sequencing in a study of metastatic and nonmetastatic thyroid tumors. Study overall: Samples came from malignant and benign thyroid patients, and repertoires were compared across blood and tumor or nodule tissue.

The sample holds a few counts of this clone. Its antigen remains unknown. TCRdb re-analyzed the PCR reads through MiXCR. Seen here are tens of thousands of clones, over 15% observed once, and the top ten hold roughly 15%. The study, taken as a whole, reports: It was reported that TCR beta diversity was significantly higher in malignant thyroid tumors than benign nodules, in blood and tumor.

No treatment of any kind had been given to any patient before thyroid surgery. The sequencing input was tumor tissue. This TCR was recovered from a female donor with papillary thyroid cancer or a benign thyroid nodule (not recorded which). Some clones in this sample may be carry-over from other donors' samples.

CDR3 sequence (DNA): TGCGCCAGCATCCGCGGCGGGGGGGGCACTGAAGCTTTCTTT. It encodes CASIRGGGGTEAFF. The chain has TRBV4-1 and TRBJ1-1; possible D gene TRBD1, 5 bases. V gave up 7 bases and J gave up 4 bases, with 16 bases separating them. The CDR3 runs to 14 residues. In germline, CDR1 is MGHRA, CDR2 YSYEKL.